The TCR beta chain under discussion was sequenced for a study of CD8 T cells in Susac syndrome. Study-level points and caveats: As the study acknowledged, the number of individuals who were part of its TCR sequencing and HLA analysis was relatively small.

On this clonotype itself: Its matching antigen is unknown.

The authors sequenced TCR beta from blood CD8+ and CD4+ T cells. The authors negatively isolated CD8+ and CD4+ T cells and FACS-enriched TEMRA cells. Random hexamers were used to reverse transcribe 0.5 to 1 ug of RNA. The method of amplification for TCR beta CDR3 was immunoSEQ multiplex PCR, covering 54 Vbeta and 13 Jbeta. Using its own MiXCR run on the immunoSEQ multiplex PCR reads, TCRdb lists one record per CDR3 protein. The data contain about 210,000 distinct CDR3 sequences, about 95% of them singletons. Trimming took off 5 bases at V and 0 bases at J, with 11 bases between the two ends. CDR1 is MNHEY and CDR2 is SMNVEV in the germline V gene (reference sequence). This CDR3 has 16 amino acids.

Sequenced material: CD4+ T cells from PBMCs. The chain combines TRBV27 with TRBJ1-6; D is uncertain. This clonotype originated in a human donor with multiple sclerosis. DNA for the CDR3: TGTGCCAGCAGTCGCCGGGCAGACTCCTATAATTCACCCCTCCACTTT. Translation gives CASSRRADSYNSPLHF.